This TCR beta chain comes out of a study of Ad26.COV2.S vaccination and SARS-CoV-2 variants. Study-wide results and limits: Analytic work on TCR breadth and depth might have understated the full extent of total T cell responses.

The data were produced by immunoSEQ multiplex PCR, yet TCRdb's version contains in-frame clones alone and is incomplete. The sample contains around 450,000 clones, about 89% of which appear only once. CDR1 and CDR2 from the germline V gene are LNHDA and SQIVND (reference sequence). Between the trimmed V and J ends, which lost 3 bases and 3 bases, there was a span of 18 bases. The CDR3 is 16 amino acids. Regarding treatment: roughly 19 received Ad26.COV2.S at low or high dose, single or two shots; a few received placebo; per-sample allocation not given. Specimen acquisition occurred on day 63 following the initial vaccine or placebo injection. This clone was observed a single time. Antigen: not known.

Specimen: peripheral blood, collected in a trial of Ad26.COV2.S vaccine versus placebo. The chain uses TRBV19 and TRBJ2-7; D is uncertain. The sequence came from a person aged 18-65 years who received the Ad26.COV2.S COVID-19 vaccine or a placebo. The CDR3 spells CASSMEGWLPDYEQYF. In nucleotides, the CDR3 is TGTGCCAGTAGTATGGAAGGGTGGCTCCCGGACTACGAGCAGTACTTC.